The 17 T cell receptor beta chains reported below all come from one sample, sequenced in a study of blood T cell repertoires in COVID-19. Clones were sequenced by immunoSEQ multiplex PCR, and TCRdb holds only the in-frame ones, with some missing. The table lists some 210,000 clones, approximately 82% of them singletons. Material for sequencing was peripheral blood. These receptors were taken from a woman aged 35 to 49 with acute or convalescent COVID-19.

This chain joins TRBV5-1 and TRBJ1-3; tentative D call: TRBD1 (6 bases). Deletions cut 4 bases from V and 0 bases from J, with 11 bases between. In germline, CDR1 is SGHRS, CDR2 YFSETQ. CDR3 length equals 15 residues. The CDR3 DNA is TGCGCCAGCAGCGTAACAGGGATCTCTGGAAACACCATATATTTT. It is translated as CASSVTGISGNTIYF.

The rearrangement uses TRBV5-5 and TRBJ2-7; TRBD2 matches at 14 bases. Germline CDR1 reads SGHKS; CDR2 reads YYEKEE (reference sequence). V trimming: 3 bases; J trimming: 1 base; junction bases outside the gene matches: 9. The CDR3 is 18 residues long. The chain's CDR3 is CASSSGLAGGRTSYEQYF. For the CDR3, the DNA is TGTGCCAGCAGCTCCGGACTAGCGGGGGGCCGGACTTCCTACGAGCAGTACTTC.

This chain uses TRBV7-2 with TRBJ1-6, with a tentative D call TRBD1 (6 bases). CDR1 is SGHTA, CDR2 FQGNSA, per germline. V dropped 5 bases and J dropped 9 bases, with 20 bases sitting between them. There are 16 residues in the CDR3. The DNA for the CDR3 is TGTGCCAGCAGCGCACCGGGTTTGGGGGCTGGTTCACCCCTCCACTTT. Amino acids: CASSAPGLGAGSPLHF. The complete variable domain, with remaining parts taken from reference TRBV7-2 and TRBJ1-6, reads GAGVSQSPSNKVTEKGKDVELRCDPISGHTALYWYRQSLGQGLEFLIYFQGNSAPDKSGLPSDRFSAERTGGSVSTLTIQRTQQEDSAVYLCASSAPGLGAGSPLHFGNGTRLTVT.

The chain carries TRBV2 and TRBJ2-3, with D perhaps matching TRBD2 (6 bases). V lost 5 bases and J 0 bases, leaving 9 bases between the germline ends. Germline values: CDR1 SNHLY, CDR2 FYNNEI. CDR3 length: 14 amino acids. The CDR3 bases are TGTGCCAGCAGTCCAGGGACTAGCACAGATACGCAGTATTTT. This translates into CASSPGTSTDTQYF.

This clone was seen more than once but under ten times. The chain has TRBV2 and TRBJ2-1, with 7 bases matching TRBD2. V trimming: 5 bases; J trimming: 8 bases; junction bases outside the gene matches: 9. The length of the CDR3 is 14 residues. Germline V lookup: CDR1 SNHLY, CDR2 FYNNEI. CDR3 protein: CASSWSLLADEQFF. CDR3 bases: TGTGCCAGCAGTTGGTCACTTCTAGCGGATGAGCAGTTCTTC.

The chain has TRBV7-2 and TRBJ1-5; D is uncertain. Per the germline V gene, CDR1 is SGHTA and CDR2 is FQGNSA. The CDR3 is made up of 14 amino acids. Trimming took off 5 bases at V and 5 bases at J, with 13 bases between the two ends. The CDR3 sequence: CASSAPGWDQPQHF. The CDR3 DNA follows: TGTGCCAGCAGCGCTCCGGGGTGGGATCAGCCCCAGCATTTT.

The chain uses TRBV9 and TRBJ2-2; a weak D match, TRBD1 (7 bases). Trimming took 6 bases from V and 2 from J, leaving 17 bases between them. The V gene's germline CDR1 is SGDLS and CDR2 YYNGEE. This CDR3 has 16 amino acids. The CDR3 sequence is CASTQGGTVNTGELFF. CDR3 nucleotide sequence: TGTGCCAGCACCCAGGGGGGCACAGTTAACACCGGGGAGCTGTTTTTT.

The J gene is TRBJ2-3, the V gene TRBV5-1; possibly TRBD2 for D (5 bases). V lost 0 bases and J 3 bases, leaving 11 bases between the germline ends. From germline, CDR1 is SGHRS and CDR2 YFSETQ. There are 15 residues in the CDR3. The CDR3 DNA follows: TGCGCCAGCAGCTTGGTAACCGGGAAGACAGATACGCAGTATTTT. Residues: CASSLVTGKTDTQYF.

The chain combines TRBV6-5 with TRBJ2-2, with 8 bases that match TRBD1. This CDR3 comprises 14 residues. With 7 bases clipped from V and 5 bases from J, the junction kept 6 bases outside the gene matches. Germline V gene lookup returns CDR1 MNHEY and CDR2 SVGAGI. CDR3 sequence: CASKGQGDTGELFF. Here the CDR3 DNA reads TGTGCCAGCAAAGGACAGGGAGATACCGGGGAGCTGTTTTTT.

DNA for the CDR3: TGTGCCAGCAGCTCAATAGCGGGGCGGACGGATGGGGCCAACGTCCTGACTTTC. The encoded protein is CASSSIAGRTDGANVLTF. This chain links TRBV5-5 with TRBJ2-6, with 8 bases aligning to TRBD2. V gave up 3 bases and J gave up 3 bases; unmatched junction bases: 11. Looked up from germline, CDR1 is SGHKS and CDR2 is YYEKEE (reference sequence). This CDR3 has 18 residues.

The V gene is TRBV6-2 or TRBV6-3, the J gene TRBJ1-5, with 11 nucleotides matching TRBD1. Germline V gene lookup returns CDR1 MNHEY and CDR2 SVGEGT. CDR3 length: 15 residues. V trimming: 5 bases; J trimming: 10 bases; junction bases outside the gene matches: 10. As DNA, the CDR3 is TGTGCCAGCAGTCCCCAGGGACAGGGGGAAGTACCCCAGCATTTT. Protein: CASSPQGQGEVPQHF.

The chain has TRBV4-1 and TRBJ2-1; 14 bases map to TRBD2. The CDR3 runs to 18 residues. The J segment lost 7 bases and the V segment lost 2 bases, leaving 10 bases of the junction unmatched. Germline CDR1 MGHRA, CDR2 YSYEKL. The CDR3 region is CASSQRGGLAGVGNEQFF. The CDR3 DNA follows: TGCGCCAGCAGCCAAAGGGGGGGACTAGCGGGAGTTGGGAATGAGCAGTTCTTC.

This clone was seen once. The chain combines TRBV30 with TRBJ1-1; D is unresolved. The CDR3 loop spans 16 amino acids. Trimming left V 0 bases short and J 2 bases short, with 16 bases between. The germline V gene encodes CDR1 GTSNPN and CDR2 SVGIG (reference sequence). Here the CDR3 DNA reads TGTGCCTGGAGTGTACTTCTCACAGATCTTAACACTGAAGCTTTCTTT. Amino acids: CAWSVLLTDLNTEAFF.

V is TRBV6-5 and J is TRBJ1-4; TRBD1 might be the D (6 bases). Germline loops: CDR1 MNHEY, CDR2 SVGAGI. The V end was cut by 0 bases, the J end by 4 bases, with 9 bases between. This CDR3 region has 15 residues. CDR3 DNA sequence: TGTGCCAGCAGTTACTCTGGACAGTTTAATGAAAAACTGTTTTTT. Translation: CASSYSGQFNEKLFF.

This clone was detected once. The CDR3 reads CASSLSGGPQETQYF. In DNA, the CDR3 is TGTGCCAGCAGCCTATCCGGCGGGCCTCAAGAGACCCAGTACTTC. The chain couples TRBV6-5 to TRBJ2-5; D possibly corresponds to TRBD2 (5 bases). This CDR3 contains 15 residues. Trimming removed 6 bases from V and 2 bases from J, with 16 bases in between. CDR1 and CDR2 from the germline V gene are MNHEY and SVGAGI.

This sequence joins TRBV4-3 and TRBJ2-1; TRBD2 aligns across 14 bases. Per the germline V gene, CDR1 is LGHNA and CDR2 is YSLEER. This CDR3 region has 19 residues. J was trimmed by 2 bases and V by 0 bases; bases with no gene match: 6. CDR3 amino acids: CASSQDGTSGSLTYNEQFF. DNA of the CDR3: TGCGCCAGCAGCCAAGACGGGACTAGCGGGAGTTTGACCTACAATGAGCAGTTCTTC.

The chain uses TRBV3-1 (or the pseudogene TRBV3-2) and TRBJ1-3; 8 nucleotides agree with TRBD1. V shed 11 bases, J shed 3 bases, and the junction held 6 bases outside the gene matches. The CDR3 covers 13 residues. Germline V gene lookup returns CDR1 LGHDT and CDR2 YNNKEL (reference sequence). CDR3 DNA: TGTGCCTGTGGGACAGGACTTGGAAACACCATATATTTT. The encoded protein is CACGTGLGNTIYF.